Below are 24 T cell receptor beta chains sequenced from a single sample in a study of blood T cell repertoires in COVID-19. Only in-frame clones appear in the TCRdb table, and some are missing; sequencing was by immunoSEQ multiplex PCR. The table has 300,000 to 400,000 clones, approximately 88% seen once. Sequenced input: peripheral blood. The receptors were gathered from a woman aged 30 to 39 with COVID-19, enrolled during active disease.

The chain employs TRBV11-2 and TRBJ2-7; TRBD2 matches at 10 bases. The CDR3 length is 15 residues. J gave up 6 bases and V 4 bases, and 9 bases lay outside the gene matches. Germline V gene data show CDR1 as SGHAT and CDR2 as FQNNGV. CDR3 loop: CASSYGLAAGGEQYF. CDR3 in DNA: TGTGCCAGCAGCTACGGACTAGCGGCCGGGGGCGAGCAGTACTTC.

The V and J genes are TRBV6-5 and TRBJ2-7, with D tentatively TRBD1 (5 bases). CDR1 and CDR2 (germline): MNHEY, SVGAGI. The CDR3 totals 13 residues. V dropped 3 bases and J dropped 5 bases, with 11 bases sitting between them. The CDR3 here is CASSYFGQDEQYF. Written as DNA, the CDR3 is TGTGCCAGCAGTTATTTCGGACAAGACGAGCAGTACTTC.

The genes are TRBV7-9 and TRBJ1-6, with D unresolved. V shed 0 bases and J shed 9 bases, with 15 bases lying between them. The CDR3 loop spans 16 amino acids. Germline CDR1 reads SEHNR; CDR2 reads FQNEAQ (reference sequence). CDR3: CASSLARLGLASPLHF. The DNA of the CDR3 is TGTGCCAGCAGCTTAGCGAGACTCGGCCTTGCTTCACCCCTCCACTTT.

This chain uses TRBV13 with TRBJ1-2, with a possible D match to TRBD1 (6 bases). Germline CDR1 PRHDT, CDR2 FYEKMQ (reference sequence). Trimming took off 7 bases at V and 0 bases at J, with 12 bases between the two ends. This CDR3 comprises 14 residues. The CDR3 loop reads CASTVQGTNYGYTF. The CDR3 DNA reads TGTGCCAGCACCGTACAGGGTACTAACTATGGCTACACCTTC.

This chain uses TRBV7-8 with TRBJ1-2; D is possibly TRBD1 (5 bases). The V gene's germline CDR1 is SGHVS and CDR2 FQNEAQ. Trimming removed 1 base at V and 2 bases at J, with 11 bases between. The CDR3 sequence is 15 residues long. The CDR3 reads CASSLVLGVNYGYTF. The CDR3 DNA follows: TGTGCCAGCAGCTTAGTTCTAGGGGTAAACTATGGCTACACCTTC.

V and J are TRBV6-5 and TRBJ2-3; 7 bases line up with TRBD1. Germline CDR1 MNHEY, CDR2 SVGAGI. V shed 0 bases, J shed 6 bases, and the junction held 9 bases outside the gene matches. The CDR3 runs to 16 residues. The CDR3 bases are TGTGCCAGCAGTTACTCGATCCAGAGGGGGCAGGATACGCAGTATTTT. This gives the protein CASSYSIQRGQDTQYF.

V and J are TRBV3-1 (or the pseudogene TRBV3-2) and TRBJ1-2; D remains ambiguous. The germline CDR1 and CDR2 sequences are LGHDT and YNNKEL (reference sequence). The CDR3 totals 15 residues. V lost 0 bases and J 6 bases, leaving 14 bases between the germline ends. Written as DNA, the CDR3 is TGTGCCAGCAGCCAAGATAATGAGGGAGGAAATGGCTACACCTTC. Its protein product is CASSQDNEGGNGYTF.

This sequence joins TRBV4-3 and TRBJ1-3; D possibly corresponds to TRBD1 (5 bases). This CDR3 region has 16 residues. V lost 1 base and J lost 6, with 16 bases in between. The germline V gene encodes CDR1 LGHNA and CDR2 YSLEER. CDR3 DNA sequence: TGCGCCAGCAGCCAAGGAAGCAGGGTTTTACCAAACACCATATATTTT. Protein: CASSQGSRVLPNTIYF.

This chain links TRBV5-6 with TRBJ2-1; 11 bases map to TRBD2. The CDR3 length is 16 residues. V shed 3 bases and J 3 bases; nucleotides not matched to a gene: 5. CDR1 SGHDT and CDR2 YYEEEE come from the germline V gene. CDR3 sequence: CASSSLAGGFYNEQFF. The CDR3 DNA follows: TGTGCCAGCAGCTCGTTAGCGGGAGGGTTCTACAATGAGCAGTTCTTC.

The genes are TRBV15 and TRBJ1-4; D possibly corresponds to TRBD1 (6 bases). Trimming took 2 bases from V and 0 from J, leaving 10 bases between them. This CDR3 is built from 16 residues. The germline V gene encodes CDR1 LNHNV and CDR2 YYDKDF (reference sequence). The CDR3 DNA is TGTGCCACCAGCAGAACCAGGGGTGCAACTAATGAAAAACTGTTTTTT. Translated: CATSRTRGATNEKLFF.

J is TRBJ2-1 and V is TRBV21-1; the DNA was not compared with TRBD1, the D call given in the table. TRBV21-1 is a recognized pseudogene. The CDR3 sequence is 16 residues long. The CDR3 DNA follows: TGTGCCAGCAGCAAGTACCGGGACAGAGATAACAATGAGCAGTTCTTC. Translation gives CASSKYRDRDNNEQFF.

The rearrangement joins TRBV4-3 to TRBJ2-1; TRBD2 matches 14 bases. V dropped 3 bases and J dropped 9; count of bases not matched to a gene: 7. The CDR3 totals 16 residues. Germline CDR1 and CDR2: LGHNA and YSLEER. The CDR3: CASSQRLAGGPGEQFF. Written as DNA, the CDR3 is TGCGCCAGCAGCCAGAGACTAGCGGGGGGGCCGGGTGAGCAGTTCTTC.

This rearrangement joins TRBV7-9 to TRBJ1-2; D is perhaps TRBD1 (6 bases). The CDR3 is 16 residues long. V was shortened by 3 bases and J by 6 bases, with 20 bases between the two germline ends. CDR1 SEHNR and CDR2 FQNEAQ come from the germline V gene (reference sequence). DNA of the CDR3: TGTGCCAGCAGCTTGACGCCAGGGGAGAAGAAAAATGGCTACACCTTC. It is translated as CASSLTPGEKKNGYTF.

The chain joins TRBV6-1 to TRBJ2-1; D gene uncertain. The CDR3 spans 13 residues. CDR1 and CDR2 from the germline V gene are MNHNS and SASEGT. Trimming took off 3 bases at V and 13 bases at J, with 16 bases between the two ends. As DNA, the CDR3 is TGTGCCAGCAGTGAGACTCAGTGGCTATCACAGTTCTTC. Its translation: CASSETQWLSQFF.

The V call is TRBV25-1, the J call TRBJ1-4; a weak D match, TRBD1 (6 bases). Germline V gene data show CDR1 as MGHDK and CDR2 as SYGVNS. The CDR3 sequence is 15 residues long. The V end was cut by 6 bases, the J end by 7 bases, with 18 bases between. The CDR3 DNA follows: TGTGCCAGCAGAGCATCAGGGGCTGGGAGTGAAAAACTGTTTTTT. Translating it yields CASRASGAGSEKLFF.

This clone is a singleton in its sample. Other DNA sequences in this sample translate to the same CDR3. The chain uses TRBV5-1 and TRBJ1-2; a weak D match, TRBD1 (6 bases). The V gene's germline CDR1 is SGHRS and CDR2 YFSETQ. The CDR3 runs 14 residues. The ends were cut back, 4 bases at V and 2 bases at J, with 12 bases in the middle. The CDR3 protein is CASSTGQLNYGYTF. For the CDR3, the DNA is TGCGCCAGCAGCACCGGACAGCTAAACTATGGCTACACCTTC.

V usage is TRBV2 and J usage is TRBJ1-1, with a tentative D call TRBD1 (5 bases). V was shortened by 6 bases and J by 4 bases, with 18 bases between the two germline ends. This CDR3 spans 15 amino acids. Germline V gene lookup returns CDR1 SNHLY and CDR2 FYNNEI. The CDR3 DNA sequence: TGTGCCAGCAGGGTGGGGCGGGGTAGCGGCACTGAAGCTTTCTTT. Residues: CASRVGRGSGTEAFF.

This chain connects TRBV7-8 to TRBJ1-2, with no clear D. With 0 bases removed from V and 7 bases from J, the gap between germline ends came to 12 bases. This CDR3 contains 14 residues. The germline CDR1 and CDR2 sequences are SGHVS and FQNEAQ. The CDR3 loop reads CASSLAGPSGGYTF. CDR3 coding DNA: TGTGCCAGCAGCTTAGCCGGTCCATCCGGTGGCTACACCTTC.

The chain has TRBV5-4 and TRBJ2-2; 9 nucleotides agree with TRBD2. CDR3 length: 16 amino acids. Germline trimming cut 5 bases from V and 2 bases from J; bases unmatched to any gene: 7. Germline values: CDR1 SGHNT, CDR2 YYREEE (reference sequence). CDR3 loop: CASSSPSGINTGELFF. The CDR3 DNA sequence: TGTGCCAGCAGTTCGCCTAGCGGGATAAACACCGGGGAGCTGTTTTTT.

CDR3 residues: CASSLTGTGPGNTIYF. CDR3 sequence (DNA): TGTGCCAGCAGCTTGACTGGGACAGGGCCTGGAAACACCATATATTTT. V gene TRBV5-8 combines with J gene TRBJ1-3; TRBD1 aligns across 9 bases. Germline loops: CDR1 SGHTS, CDR2 YDEGEE. The CDR3 runs to 16 residues. Germline trimming cut 1 base from V and 2 bases from J; bases unmatched to any gene: 4.

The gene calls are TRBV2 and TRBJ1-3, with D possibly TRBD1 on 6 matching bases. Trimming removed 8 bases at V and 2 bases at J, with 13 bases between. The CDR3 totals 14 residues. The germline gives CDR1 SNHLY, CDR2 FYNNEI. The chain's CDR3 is CASRPGTTGNTIYF. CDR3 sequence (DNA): TGTGCCAGCCGACCAGGGACAACTGGAAACACCATATATTTT.

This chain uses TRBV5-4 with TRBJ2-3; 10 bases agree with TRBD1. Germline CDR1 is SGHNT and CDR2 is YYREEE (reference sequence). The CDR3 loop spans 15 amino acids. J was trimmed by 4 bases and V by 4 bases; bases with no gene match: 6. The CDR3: CASSPAGTGADTQYF. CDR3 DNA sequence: TGTGCCAGCAGCCCGGCCGGGACAGGGGCAGATACGCAGTATTTT.

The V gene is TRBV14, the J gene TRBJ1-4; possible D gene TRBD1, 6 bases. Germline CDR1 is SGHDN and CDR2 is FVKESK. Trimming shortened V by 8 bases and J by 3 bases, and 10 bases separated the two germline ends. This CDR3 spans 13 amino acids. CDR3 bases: TGTGCCAGCGGCAGACAGGCTAATGAAAAACTGTTTTTT. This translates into CASGRQANEKLFF.

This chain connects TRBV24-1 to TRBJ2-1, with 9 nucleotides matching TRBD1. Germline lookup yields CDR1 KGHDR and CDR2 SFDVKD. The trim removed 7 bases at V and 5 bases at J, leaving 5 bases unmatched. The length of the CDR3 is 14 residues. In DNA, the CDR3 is TGTGCCACCAGCACCGGGACAGGGAACAATGAGCAGTTCTTC. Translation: CATSTGTGNNEQFF.